The 26 T cell receptor beta chains below were found in one sample sequenced in a study of blood T cell repertoires in COVID-19. The method was immunoSEQ multiplex PCR; TCRdb's version includes in-frame clones alone and lacks a portion of them. The table lists tens of thousands of clones, about 80% of them singletons. Sample: peripheral blood. The source is a woman aged 55-70 years with acute or convalescent COVID-19.

This clone is classed as medium-sized. This rearrangement joins TRBV30 to TRBJ2-7; D is unclear. V dropped 1 base and J dropped 4 bases, with 5 bases sitting between them. The CDR3 loop spans 11 amino acids. CDR1 and CDR2 from the germline V gene are GTSNPN and SVGIG (reference sequence). The chain's CDR3 is CAWSGKYEQYF. The CDR3 DNA is TGTGCCTGGAGTGGTAAATACGAGCAGTACTTC.

This chain links TRBV20-1 with TRBJ1-6; 7 positions match TRBD1. From germline, CDR1 is DFQATT and CDR2 SNEGSKA (reference sequence). The CDR3 runs 14 residues. The trim removed 3 bases at V and 10 bases at J, leaving 9 bases unmatched. The CDR3 is CSASGDRARSPLHF. Written as DNA, the CDR3 is TGCAGTGCTAGTGGCGACAGGGCGAGGTCACCCCTCCACTTT.

This chain joins TRBV11-2 and TRBJ2-1, with D maybe TRBD2 (6 bases). The V end lost 1 base, the J end lost 6 bases, and 13 bases lay between the germline ends. This CDR3 contains 15 residues. The germline gives CDR1 SGHAT, CDR2 FQNNGV. The CDR3 nucleotides are TGTGCCAGCAGCTTAGTTGCGGGGCTCGGCAATGAGCAGTTCTTC. Translation gives CASSLVAGLGNEQFF.

The chain is built from TRBV12-3 or TRBV12-4 and TRBJ2-3, with D hard to call. This CDR3 region has 13 residues. V was shortened by 2 bases and J by 3 bases, with 6 bases between the two germline ends. In DNA, the CDR3 is TGTGCCAGCAGTTTAACTTCAACAGATACGCAGTATTTT. Protein: CASSLTSTDTQYF.

The rearrangement uses TRBV28 and TRBJ2-7; a possible D gene is TRBD2 (7 bases). V was trimmed by 2 bases and J by 1 base, leaving 18 bases between them. Per the germline V gene, CDR1 is MDHEN and CDR2 is SYDVKM. CDR3 length equals 17 residues. CDR3 bases: TGTGCCAGCAGTTTAAGGGGGAGGGTTTTGGGTTCCTACGAGCAGTACTTC. Protein sequence: CASSLRGRVLGSYEQYF.

The gene calls are TRBV2 and TRBJ2-2; 7 nucleotides align to TRBD1. V dropped 5 bases and J dropped 4; count of bases not matched to a gene: 7. This CDR3 has 15 amino acids. CDR1 SNHLY and CDR2 FYNNEI come from the germline V gene. The CDR3: CASSPTGLRTGELFF. The CDR3 DNA sequence: TGTGCCAGCAGTCCGACAGGGTTGCGCACCGGGGAGCTGTTTTTT.

This chain connects TRBV14 to TRBJ2-5; 14 bases match TRBD2. CDR1 is SGHDN, CDR2 FVKESK, per germline. V lost 4 bases, J lost 5 bases, and 6 bases stayed unmatched. This CDR3 contains 16 residues. The CDR3 sequence: CASSPPGLAGAETQYF. The CDR3 nucleotides are TGTGCCAGCAGCCCTCCGGGACTAGCGGGAGCTGAGACCCAGTACTTC. The full variable domain, with the rest looked up from reference TRBV14 and TRBJ2-5, is EAGVTQFPSHSVIEKGQTVTLRCDPISGHDNLYWYRRVMGKEIKFLLHFVKESKQDESGMPNNRFLAERTGGTYSTLKVQPAELEDSGVYFCASSPPGLAGAETQYFGPGTRLLVL.

This clone was detected once. The junction and the germline gene differ at one end; a read error may be behind it. The chain employs TRBV2 and TRBJ2-7; tentatively, D is TRBD1 (6 bases). CDR1 and CDR2 (germline): SNHLY, FYNNEI. This CDR3 region has 15 residues. This chain's CDR3 is CASIPHRVHSHEQYF. In DNA form, the CDR3 reads TGTGCCAGCATTCCTCACAGGGTTCACTCCCACGAGCAGTACTTC. Drawing the rest from reference TRBV2 and TRBJ2-7, the complete variable domain is EPEVTQTPSHQVTQMGQEVILRCVPISNHLYFYWYRQILGQKVEFLVSFYNNEISEKSEIFDDQFSVERPDGSNFTLKIRSTKLEDSAMYFCASIPHRVHSHEQYFGPGTRLTVT.

V is TRBV28 and J is TRBJ1-2; 7 bases match TRBD1. The ends lost 6 bases at V and 8 bases at J; junction bases unmatched: 9. Germline loops: CDR1 MDHEN, CDR2 SYDVKM. The CDR3 is 13 residues long. CDR3 loop: CASRNTGVRGYTF. The CDR3 DNA sequence: TGTGCCAGCAGAAATACAGGGGTGAGGGGCTACACCTTC.

This clone has a handful of counts. The genes are TRBV6-5 and TRBJ1-6; 9 nucleotides match TRBD1. Germline V lookup: CDR1 MNHEY, CDR2 SVGAGI. CDR3 size: 14 residues. V shed 6 bases and J 10 bases; nucleotides not matched to a gene: 7. CDR3 in amino acids: CASSLRTGESPLHF. CDR3 DNA sequence: TGTGCCAGCAGCCTCCGGACAGGGGAATCACCCCTCCACTTT.

This chain connects TRBV15 to TRBJ1-5; D is unclear. The CDR3 runs to 14 residues. Trimming stripped 3 bases from V and 0 bases from J, with 6 bases between. The germline V gene has CDR1 LNHNV and CDR2 YYDKDF (reference sequence). As DNA, the CDR3 is TGTGCCACCAGCAGTGAGGTTAGCAATCAGCCCCAGCATTTT. Protein: CATSSEVSNQPQHF.

The V gene is TRBV27, the J gene TRBJ1-5; D might be TRBD1 (6 bases). The CDR3 is made up of 14 amino acids. With 6 bases removed from V and 3 bases from J, the gap between germline ends came to 12 bases. In germline, CDR1 is MNHEY, CDR2 SMNVEV (reference sequence). The CDR3: CASRPTGPNQPQHF. For the CDR3, the DNA is TGTGCCAGCAGACCGACAGGTCCCAATCAGCCCCAGCATTTT.

The V call is TRBV4-2, the J call TRBJ2-7; tentative D call: TRBD1 (6 bases). Germline CDR1 LGHNA, CDR2 YNFKEQ. This CDR3 region has 16 residues. Trimming shortened V by 3 bases and J by 0 bases, and 15 bases separated the two germline ends. CDR3 protein: CASSQGATLSSYEQYF. The CDR3 DNA reads as TGTGCCAGCAGCCAGGGGGCAACGTTAAGCTCCTACGAGCAGTACTTC.

V gene TRBV7-9 combines with J gene TRBJ2-1, with TRBD1 as a possible D gene (6 bases). The V end lost 5 bases, the J end lost 4 bases, and 12 bases lay between the germline ends. CDR3 size: 14 residues. The germline gives CDR1 SEHNR, CDR2 FQNEAQ (reference sequence). CDR3 sequence: CASSIRTEYNEQFF. CDR3 DNA sequence: TGTGCCAGCAGCATCAGGACAGAATACAATGAGCAGTTCTTC.

The chain links TRBV3-1 (or the pseudogene TRBV3-2) to TRBJ1-3; 7 nucleotides agree with TRBD1. Germline V gene data show CDR1 as LGHDT and CDR2 as YNNKEL (reference sequence). CDR3 length: 13 residues. The J segment lost 8 bases and the V segment lost 0 bases, leaving 1 base of the junction unmatched. CDR3 protein: CASSQDRGDTIYF. As DNA, the CDR3 is TGTGCCAGCAGCCAAGACAGGGGGGACACCATATATTTT.

The chain carries TRBV4-2 and TRBJ1-1; D is unresolved. V was clipped by 0 bases and J by 0 bases, with 14 bases between them. CDR3 length: 17 amino acids. The germline V gene encodes CDR1 LGHNA and CDR2 YNFKEQ. The CDR3 loop reads CASSQDTRRGMNTEAFF. CDR3 sequence (DNA): TGTGCCAGCAGCCAAGATACACGGAGAGGAATGAACACTGAAGCTTTCTTT.

This chain uses TRBV19 with TRBJ2-7; D is uncertain. Germline values: CDR1 LNHDA, CDR2 SQIVND (reference sequence). The CDR3 has 13 residues. Trimming pared 5 bases from V and 2 bases from J, leaving 10 bases between. The chain's CDR3 is CASSPGHPYEQYF. The DNA of the CDR3 is TGTGCCAGTAGTCCCGGTCATCCCTACGAGCAGTACTTC.

The chain couples TRBV6-5 to TRBJ1-1; D uncertain. V was clipped by 0 bases and J by 8 bases, with 13 bases between them. CDR1 is MNHEY, CDR2 SVGAGI, per germline. The CDR3 consists of 14 residues. In nucleotides, the CDR3 is TGTGCCAGCAGTTACTCGACCCAATTGGGCGAAGCTTTCTTT. This gives the protein CASSYSTQLGEAFF.

This chain joins TRBV11-2 and TRBJ2-2, with D unclear. Between the trimmed V and J ends, which lost 5 bases and 4 bases, there was a span of 11 bases. The germline CDR1 and CDR2 sequences are SGHAT and FQNNGV. The CDR3 sequence is 14 residues long. The CDR3 sequence: CASSPERRTGELFF. The CDR3 DNA reads TGTGCCAGCAGCCCGGAGAGACGCACCGGGGAGCTGTTTTTT. The variable domain in full, with the rest retrieved from reference TRBV11-2 and TRBJ2-2, is EAGVAQSPRYKIIEKRQSVAFWCNPISGHATLYWYQQILGQGPKLLIQFQNNGVVDDSQLPKDRFSAERLKGVDSTLKIQPAKLEDSAVYLCASSPERRTGELFFGEGSRLTVL.

The rearrangement uses TRBV5-1 and TRBJ2-5; possibly TRBD1 for D (8 bases). This CDR3 has 15 residues. V was trimmed by 4 bases and J by 5 bases, leaving 18 bases between them. CDR1 and CDR2 (germline): SGHRS, YFSETQ. The CDR3 DNA reads as TGCGCCAGCAGCCGAAACGGACAGGGAGGGGAGACCCAGTACTTC. Its protein product is CASSRNGQGGETQYF. The full variable domain, in which reference TRBV5-1 and TRBJ2-5 provide the parts outside the CDR3, is KAGVTQTPRYLIKTRGQQVTLSCSPISGHRSVSWYQQTPGQGLQFLFEYFSETQRNKGNFPGRFSGRQFSNSRSEMNVSTLELGDSALYLCASSRNGQGGETQYFGPGTRLLVL.

The chain employs TRBV4-1 and TRBJ2-3, with no clear D. The CDR3 is 15 residues long. V lost 1 base, J lost 5 bases, and 13 bases lay in between. Germline CDR1 is MGHRA and CDR2 is YSYEKL. The DNA of the CDR3 is TGCGCCAGCAGCCAAGCCGAACTATTAGGAGATACGCAGTATTTT. It is translated as CASSQAELLGDTQYF.

This rearrangement joins TRBV6-5 to TRBJ2-7, with D unresolved. This CDR3 has 13 residues. The V end was cut by 7 bases, the J end by 1 base, with 11 bases between. CDR1 and CDR2 from the germline V gene are MNHEY and SVGAGI. CDR3 protein: CASNQRLSYEQYF. CDR3 DNA sequence: TGTGCCAGCAACCAGCGCCTATCCTACGAGCAGTACTTC.

The chain employs TRBV2 and TRBJ1-6; D might be TRBD1 (5 bases). Trimming pared 6 bases from V and 8 bases from J, leaving 14 bases between. Per germline, CDR1 SNHLY and CDR2 FYNNEI. The CDR3 covers 14 residues. The CDR3 loop is CASSGRQGDSPLHF. CDR3 nucleotides: TGTGCCAGCAGCGGTAGGCAGGGCGATTCACCCCTCCACTTT.

The genes are TRBV6-5 and TRBJ1-1; a weak D match, TRBD1 (5 bases). Germline V gene lookup returns CDR1 MNHEY and CDR2 SVGAGI. This CDR3 is 13 amino acids long. V dropped 6 bases and J dropped 4 bases, with 12 bases sitting between them. The CDR3 loop reads CASRITGATEAFF. The CDR3 nucleotides read TGTGCCAGCAGGATTACAGGAGCCACTGAAGCTTTCTTT.

The chain carries TRBV6-6 and TRBJ1-1, with a possible D match to TRBD1 (6 bases). Germline-derived CDR1 and CDR2 are MNHNY and SVGAGI (reference sequence). This CDR3 comprises 12 residues. Trimming stripped 6 bases from V and 9 bases from J, with 14 bases between. CDR3 coding DNA: TGTGCCAGCAGCCTGGACAGTACCAAAGCTTTCTTT. It encodes CASSLDSTKAFF.

The chain couples TRBV28 to TRBJ2-1; a possible D gene is TRBD2 (6 bases). The CDR3 loop spans 14 amino acids. Germline V gene lookup returns CDR1 MDHEN and CDR2 SYDVKM. Trimming took 7 bases from V and 2 from J, leaving 12 bases between them. CDR3 DNA sequence: TGTGCCAGCATTCGGGGAGGAACCTACAATGAGCAGTTCTTC. It encodes CASIRGGTYNEQFF.